The T cell receptor (beta chain) described here comes from a study of cytomegalovirus exposure and HLA in healthy donors. Whole-study results and caveats: A later analysis found most CMV-associated TCR beta chains apparently HLA-restricted.

Vbeta (60) and Jbeta (13) primers were used in the PCR. Measured with immunoSEQ multiplex PCR; TCRdb has only the in-frame clones, and not every one. Among 75,000 to 80,000 clones listed, about 78% were seen once. This clone has only one observation. The antigen is unknown. Sequencing was carried out using PBMCs. The clonotype originates from a woman in her thirties or forties in good health and CMV-seropositive.

The CDR3 is CASSLTVNQPQHF. DNA of the CDR3: TGTGCCAGCAGTTTGACAGTTAATCAGCCCCAGCATTTT. The chain couples TRBV28 to TRBJ1-5, with a weak D call TRBD1 (5 bases). Germline CDR1 is MDHEN and CDR2 is SYDVKM. Trimming took 3 bases from V and 4 from J, leaving 7 bases between them. The CDR3 runs to 13 residues.